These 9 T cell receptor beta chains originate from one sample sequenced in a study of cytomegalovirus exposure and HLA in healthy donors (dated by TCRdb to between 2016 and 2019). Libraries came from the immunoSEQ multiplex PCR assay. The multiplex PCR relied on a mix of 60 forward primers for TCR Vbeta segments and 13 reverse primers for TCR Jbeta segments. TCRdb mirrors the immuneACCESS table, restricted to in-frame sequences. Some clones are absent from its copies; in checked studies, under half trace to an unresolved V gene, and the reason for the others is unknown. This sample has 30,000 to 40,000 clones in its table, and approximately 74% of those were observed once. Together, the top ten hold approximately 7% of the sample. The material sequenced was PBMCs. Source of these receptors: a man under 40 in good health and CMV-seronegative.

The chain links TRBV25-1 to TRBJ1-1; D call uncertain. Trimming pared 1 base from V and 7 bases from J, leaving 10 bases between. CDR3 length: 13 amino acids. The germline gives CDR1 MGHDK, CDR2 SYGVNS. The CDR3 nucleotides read TGTGCCAGCAGTGAATCGGGGTTTGGTGAAGCTTTCTTT. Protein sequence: CASSESGFGEAFF.

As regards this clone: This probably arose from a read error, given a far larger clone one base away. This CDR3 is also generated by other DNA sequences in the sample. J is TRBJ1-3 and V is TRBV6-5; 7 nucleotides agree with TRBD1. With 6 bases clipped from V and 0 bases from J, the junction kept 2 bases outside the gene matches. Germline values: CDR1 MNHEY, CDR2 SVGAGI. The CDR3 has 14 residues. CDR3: CASRSGGSGNTIYF. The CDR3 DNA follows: TGTGCCAGCAGGTCAGGGGGCTCTGGAAACACCATATATTTT.

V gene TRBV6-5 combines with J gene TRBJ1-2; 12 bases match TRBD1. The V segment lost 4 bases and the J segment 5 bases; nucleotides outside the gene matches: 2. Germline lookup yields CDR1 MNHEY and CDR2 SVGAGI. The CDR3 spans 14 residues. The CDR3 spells CASSWGQGAYGYTF. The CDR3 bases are TGTGCCAGCAGTTGGGGACAGGGGGCGTATGGCTACACCTTC.

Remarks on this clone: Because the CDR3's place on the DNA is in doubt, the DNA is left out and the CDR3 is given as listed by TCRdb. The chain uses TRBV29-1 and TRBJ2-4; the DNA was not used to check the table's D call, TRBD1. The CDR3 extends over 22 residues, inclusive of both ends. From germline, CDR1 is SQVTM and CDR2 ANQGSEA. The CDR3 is CSRWNAALNRTGEIFVKNIQYF.

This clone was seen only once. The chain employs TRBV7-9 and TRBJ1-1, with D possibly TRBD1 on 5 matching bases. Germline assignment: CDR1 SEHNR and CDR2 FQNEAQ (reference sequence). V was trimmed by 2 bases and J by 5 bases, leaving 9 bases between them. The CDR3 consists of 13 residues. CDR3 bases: TGTGCCAGCAGCTTACAGGGAGGGACTGAAGCTTTCTTT. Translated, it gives CASSLQGGTEAFF.

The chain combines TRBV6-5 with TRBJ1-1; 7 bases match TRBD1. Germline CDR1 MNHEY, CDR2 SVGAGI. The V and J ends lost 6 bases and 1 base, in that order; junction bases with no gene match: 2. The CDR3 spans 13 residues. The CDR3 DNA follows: TGTGCCAGCAGATGGACAGGGAACACTGAAGCTTTCTTT. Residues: CASRWTGNTEAFF.

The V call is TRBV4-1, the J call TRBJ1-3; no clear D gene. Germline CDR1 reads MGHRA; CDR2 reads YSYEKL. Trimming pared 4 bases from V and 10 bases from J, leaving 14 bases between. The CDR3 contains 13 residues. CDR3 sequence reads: CASSLSLEVTIYF. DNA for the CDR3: TGCGCCAGCAGCCTCAGTTTGGAGGTAACCATATATTTT.

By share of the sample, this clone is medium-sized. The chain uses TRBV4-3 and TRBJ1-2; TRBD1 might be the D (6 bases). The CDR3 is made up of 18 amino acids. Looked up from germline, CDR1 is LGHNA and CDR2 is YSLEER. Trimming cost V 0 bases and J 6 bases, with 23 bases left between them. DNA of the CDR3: TGCGCCAGCAGCCAAGATTTGGGCGATAGGGGACAAGGGGATGGCTACACCTTC. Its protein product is CASSQDLGDRGQGDGYTF.

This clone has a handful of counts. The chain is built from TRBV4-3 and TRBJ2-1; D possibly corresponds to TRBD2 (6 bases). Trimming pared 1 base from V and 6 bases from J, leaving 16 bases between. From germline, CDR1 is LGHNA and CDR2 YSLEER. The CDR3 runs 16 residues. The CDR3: CASSQVERGWGNEQFF. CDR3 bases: TGCGCCAGCAGCCAAGTTGAACGGGGGTGGGGCAATGAGCAGTTCTTC.